This T cell receptor (beta chain) was identified in a study of blood T cell repertoires in COVID-19. The CDR3 sequence is 14 residues long. Trimming took off 2 bases at V and 7 bases at J, with 14 bases between the two ends. Germline V CDR1 and CDR2: MNHEY, SMNVEV (reference sequence). TCRdb's table, derived via immunoSEQ multiplex PCR, lists solely in-frame clones and lacks some. The sample comprises roughly 320,000 clones, just under 90% of which are singletons, and about 1.7% rests with the top ten. This sequence was found in a woman aged 25 to 39 with COVID-19, enrolled during active disease. Sequences were obtained from peripheral blood. The gene calls are TRBV27 and TRBJ1-2; TRBD1 is a possible D gene (6 bases). For the CDR3, the DNA is TGTGCCAGCAGTTTAGGATACAGGGTTGGTGGCTACACCTTC. Its translation: CASSLGYRVGGYTF.